Given below is one TCR beta chain in context. Its antigen is unknown. The data derive from a study of siplizumab effects on memory and regulatory T cells. The study, taken as a whole, reports: Mappable CD4+ clones that were alloreactive averaged roughly 66% Treg-derived with siplizumab versus around 30% in controls.

TCR templates numbering 90,000 to 100,000 were assayed per sample. Using immunoSEQ multiplex PCR, the repertoire was profiled, and TCRdb retains in-frame clones only, with some absent. The sample contains some 110,000 clones, around 94% of which appear only once. The CDR3 is made up of 15 amino acids. The sequenced sample consisted of non-Treg CD4+ T cells sorted from blood. The chain is built from TRBV21-1 and TRBJ2-7; TRBD1, the table's D call, lacks a check against the DNA. TRBV21-1 is given as a pseudogene. The TCR originated in a human donor in good health. This chain's CDR3 is CASSKGEDRAYEQYF. As DNA, the CDR3 is TGTGCCAGCAGCAAAGGAGAAGACAGGGCCTACGAGCAGTACTTC.